These T cell receptor beta chains were read from a single sample in a study of cytomegalovirus exposure and HLA in healthy donors. Here immunoSEQ multiplex PCR was the method, and the copy in TCRdb shows in-frame clones only, minus some. The profile shows approximately 100,000 clones, 60% to 80% of them singletons. The sample consisted of PBMCs. The receptors stem from a man aged 45-60 years in good health and CMV-seropositive. Both conserved end residues are part of each CDR3. The size field is filled for only some rows; it gives once, few, many or a size class.

V,size,J,CDR3
TRBV9,NA,TRBJ2-1,CASSVRQRVSYNEQFF
TRBV7-9,few,TRBJ1-1,CASSDRTGVAEAFF
TRBV19,NA,TRBJ2-7,CASRDRGSSEQYF
TRBV15,NA,TRBJ2-7,CATSTIFRTAYEQYF
TRBV5-4,NA,TRBJ2-7,CASSSSTITYEQYF
TRBV5-1,NA,TRBJ2-1,CASRAPGLEGHEQFF
TRBV2,NA,TRBJ2-5,CASSVGDRDAETQYF
TRBV29-1,NA,TRBJ2-5,CSVVRGQETQYF
TRBV10-3,NA,TRBJ2-1,CAISVGTEVRNEQFF
TRBV6-6,NA,TRBJ2-2,CVGRRERNTGELFF
TRBV5-1,NA,TRBJ2-3,CASSLQGATTDTQYF
TRBV7-9,few,TRBJ1-2,CSSSLQGGGYTF
TRBV29-1,NA,TRBJ2-7,CSVVPDITYEQYF
TRBV10-1,NA,TRBJ2-3,CASSESGGLTDTQYF
TRBV10-3,NA,TRBJ2-1,CASRPGGLGSNEQFF
TRBV11-3,NA,TRBJ2-1,CASSFSSGRDNEQFF
TRBV11-2,NA,TRBJ2-5,CASSPPGLAGSETQYF
TRBV6-6,once,TRBJ2-7,CASSYTGTGEGEQYF
TRBV9,NA,TRBJ2-3,CASSVDWGTVGTSGRATDTQYF
TRBV28,NA,TRBJ1-5,CASRRDNSLNQPQHF
TRBV28,NA,TRBJ1-1,CASSPGQGISEAFF
TRBV15,NA,NA,CATSRGFGGGSNEQYF
TRBV7-9,NA,TRBJ1-1,CASSLETGLLKEAFF
TRBV7-8,NA,TRBJ2-5,CASSHGRGPGETQYF
TRBV27,NA,TRBJ2-3,CASSPSGTSTDTQYF
TRBV5-1,NA,TRBJ2-1,CASSLIAGGPEQFF
TRBV19,NA,TRBJ2-5,CASSMPGVEKTQYF
TRBV5-1,NA,TRBJ2-5,CASQSGRELETQYF
TRBV23-1,NA,TRBJ2-7,CASSRSDRAHEQYF
TRBV5-1,NA,TRBJ1-1,CASSLEQGFTEAFF
TRBV6-4,NA,TRBJ2-1,CASSTDRGGNEQFF
TRBV5-1,once,TRBJ2-1,CASSLLAGGSYNEQFF
TRBV7-8,NA,TRBJ2-2,CASSLGTTNTGELFF
TRBV30,NA,TRBJ2-7,CAWSVTGQGEWYF
TRBV23-1,NA,TRBJ2-7,CASSQIFQPGGQPFYEQYF
TRBV7-9,NA,TRBJ2-1,CASSPWGGADNEQFF
TRBV9,NA,TRBJ2-2,CASSVYTNTGELFF
TRBV10-3,once,TRBJ2-5,CAIGAGDQETQYF
TRBV10-3,NA,TRBJ2-7,CAISEPTLAGGLYEQYF
TRBV7-9,NA,TRBJ1-1,CASSPGQGMKAFF
TRBV7-9,NA,TRBJ1-1,CSSSLAETRAFF
TRBV27,once,TRBJ2-2,CASSPRQGVTGELFF
TRBV5-1,NA,TRBJ2-7,CASSQTDPRDYRYEQYF
TRBV7-2,NA,TRBJ1-4,CASSLNIQEKLFF
TRBV19,few,TRBJ1-2,CASSSRDRGRAHYGYTF
TRBV28,NA,TRBJ1-5,CASGTGSQPQHF
TRBV27,NA,TRBJ1-5,CASSRYRDRGFDQPQHF